A single sample is the source of the 9 T cell receptor beta chains below, sequenced in a study of control samples from healthy donors and cancer patients. Repertoires were generated with immunoSEQ multiplex PCR, while TCRdb's copy carries only in-frame clones and drops some. The table has some 140,000 clones, around nine tenths seen once. What was sequenced was blood. The source of these receptors is a woman under 40 in good health.

The J gene is TRBJ1-5, the V gene TRBV19; 9 nucleotides agree with TRBD1. Trimming removed 5 bases from V and 4 bases from J; junction bases left unmatched: 9. The CDR3 contains 16 residues. CDR1 and CDR2 from the germline V gene are LNHDA and SQIVND (reference sequence). CDR3 residues: CASSGLQGANNQPQHF. The CDR3 region has the DNA TGTGCCAGTAGTGGATTACAGGGGGCGAATAATCAGCCCCAGCATTTT.

The CDR3 nucleotides read TGTGCCAGCAAGGGCGGCTTTCTAGGGAACACTGAAGCTTTCTTT. It is translated as CASKGGFLGNTEAFF. The gene calls are TRBV6-5 and TRBJ1-1; D uncertain. CDR1 is MNHEY and CDR2 is SVGAGI in the germline V gene. The V and J ends lost 7 bases and 1 base respectively, with 16 bases between them. The CDR3 sequence is 15 residues long.

The chain recombines TRBV29-1 with TRBJ2-2; D is possibly TRBD2 (6 bases). The CDR3 runs 11 residues. Germline values: CDR1 SQVTM, CDR2 ANQGSEA. The V and J ends lost 6 bases and 8 bases respectively, with 10 bases between them. The CDR3 DNA sequence: TGCAGCGTCGCTAGCGCTGGGGAGCTGTTTTTT. Translating it yields CSVASAGELFF.

This clone has only one observation. This chain links TRBV27 with TRBJ2-7, with no clear D. The CDR3 runs 13 residues. Germline lookup yields CDR1 MNHEY and CDR2 SMNVEV (reference sequence). Trimming cost V 4 bases and J 7 bases, with 14 bases left between them. CDR3 loop: CASSSSLRREQYF. CDR3 sequence (DNA): TGTGCCAGCAGTTCCTCCTTGCGACGAGAGCAGTACTTC.

The chain links TRBV7-6 to TRBJ1-5; 8 bases map to TRBD1. Germline lookup yields CDR1 SGHVS and CDR2 FNYEAQ. CDR3 length: 18 residues. V lost 5 bases to trimming and J lost 4 bases; unmatched junction nucleotides: 16. The CDR3 DNA reads TGTGCCAGCAGCCCCCGGCCAGGGGGCAAAGCTTGGAATCAGCCCCAGCATTTT. It codes for CASSPRPGGKAWNQPQHF.

As concerns this clone: Other DNA sequences from this sample encode an identical CDR3 as well. The gene calls are TRBV7-3 and TRBJ2-7; TRBD2 might be the D (6 bases). The CDR3 loop spans 14 amino acids. V lost 2 bases and J lost 2, with 10 bases in between. Germline CDR1 and CDR2: SGHTA and FQGTGA. CDR3: CASSLLSGPYEQYF. CDR3 sequence (DNA): TGTGCCAGCAGCTTACTTAGCGGACCCTACGAGCAGTACTTC.

In this sample, this clone turned up once. The rearrangement links TRBV7-9 to TRBJ1-6, with D possibly TRBD1 on 6 matching bases. V shed 9 bases and J shed 7 bases, with 16 bases lying between them. Germline-derived CDR1 and CDR2 are SEHNR and FQNEAQ (reference sequence). This CDR3 comprises 14 residues. DNA for the CDR3: TGTGCCAGTTCCCTTTCGAGGGGGAATTCACCCCTCCACTTT. Residues: CASSLSRGNSPLHF.

The gene calls are TRBV4-1 and TRBJ2-7, with D unresolved. The CDR3 loop spans 13 amino acids. The V end was cut by 1 base, the J end by 7 bases, with 11 bases between. Germline-derived CDR1 and CDR2 are MGHRA and YSYEKL. The CDR3 nucleotides are TGCGCCAGCAGCCAAGCTTCGAGTTGGGAGCAGTACTTC. This encodes CASSQASSWEQYF.

Here the CDR3 reads CASSISPGQGNTEAFF. The CDR3 DNA reads as TGTGCCAGTAGTATATCGCCGGGACAGGGTAACACTGAAGCTTTCTTT. The chain recombines TRBV19 with TRBJ1-1, with TRBD1 matching 9 bases. V lost 2 bases and J lost 2; bases outside the gene matches: 6. The CDR3 contains 16 residues. Germline V gives CDR1 LNHDA, CDR2 SQIVND (reference sequence). Full variable domain (missing parts from reference TRBV19 and TRBJ1-1): DGGITQSPKYLFRKEGQNVTLSCEQNLNHDAMYWYRQDPGQGLRLIYYSQIVNDFQKGDIAEGYSVSREKKESFPLTVTSAQKNPTAFYLCASSISPGQGNTEAFFGQGTRLTVV.